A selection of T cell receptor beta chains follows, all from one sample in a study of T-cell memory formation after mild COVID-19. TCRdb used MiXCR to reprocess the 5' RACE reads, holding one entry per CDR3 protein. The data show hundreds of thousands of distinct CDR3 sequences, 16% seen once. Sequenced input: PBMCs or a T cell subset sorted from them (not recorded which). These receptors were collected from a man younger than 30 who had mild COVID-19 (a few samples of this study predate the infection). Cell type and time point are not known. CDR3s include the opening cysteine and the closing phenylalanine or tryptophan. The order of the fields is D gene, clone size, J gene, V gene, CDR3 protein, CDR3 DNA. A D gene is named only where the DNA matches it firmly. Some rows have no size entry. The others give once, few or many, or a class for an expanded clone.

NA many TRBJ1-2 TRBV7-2 CASSFNRGSAGSGYTF TGTGCCAGCAGCTTCAATCGGGGGTCGGCTGGTTCCGGCTACACCTTC
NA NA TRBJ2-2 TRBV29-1 CSAMDRTNTGELFF TGCAGCGCTATGGACAGAACGAACACCGGGGAGCTGTTTTTT
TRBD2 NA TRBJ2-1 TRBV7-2 CASSLVVAGGQGEQFF TGTGCCAGCAGCTTAGTCGTAGCGGGGGGGCAAGGTGAGCAGTTCTTC
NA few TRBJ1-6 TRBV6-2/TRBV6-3 CASSYAYRRREISSPLHF TGTGCCAGCAGTTACGCTTATCGTCGGAGGGAGATTAGTTCACCCCTCCACTTT
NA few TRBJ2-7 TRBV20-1 CSAIHSGGHYLGQYF TGCAGTGCGATTCATTCGGGGGGACACTACCTGGGGCAGTACTTC
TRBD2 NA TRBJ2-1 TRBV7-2 CASSLVAGGQSSYNEQFF TGTGCCAGCAGCTTAGTAGCGGGGGGTCAAAGCTCCTACAATGAGCAGTTCTTC
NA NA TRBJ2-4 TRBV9 CASSVGTPGSKNIQYF TGTGCCAGCAGCGTCGGGACACCCGGCTCCAAAAACATTCAGTACTTC
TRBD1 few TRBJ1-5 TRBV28 CASSSPGQGAYQPQHF TGTGCCAGCAGTTCTCCCGGGCAGGGGGCTTATCAGCCCCAGCATTTT
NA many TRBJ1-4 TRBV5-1 CASSRGEITNEKLFF TGCGCCAGCAGCCGGGGGGAAATAACTAATGAAAAACTGTTTTTT
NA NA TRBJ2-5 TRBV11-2 CASSSVGGGAETQYF TGTGCCAGCAGCTCCGTGGGGGGGGGCGCGGAGACCCAGTACTTC
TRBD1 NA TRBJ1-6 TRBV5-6 CASSYRGSYNSPLHF TGTGCCAGCAGTTACAGGGGTTCCTATAATTCACCCCTCCACTTT
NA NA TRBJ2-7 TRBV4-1 CASSHREGAYEQYF TGCGCCAGCAGCCACAGGGAAGGAGCCTACGAGCAGTACTTC
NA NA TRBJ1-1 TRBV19 CASSIQTNTEAFF TGTGCCAGTAGTATACAGACGAACACTGAAGCTTTCTTT
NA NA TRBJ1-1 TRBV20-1 CSPRQGGTEAFF TGCAGCCCTCGGCAGGGAGGCACTGAAGCTTTCTTT
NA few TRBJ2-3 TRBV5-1 CASSLTTQRTDTQYF TGCGCCAGCAGCTTGACTACACAACGCACAGATACGCAGTATTTT
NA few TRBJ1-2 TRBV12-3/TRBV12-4 CASSLSPTGTNYGYTF TGTGCCAGCAGTTTAAGCCCCACAGGGACTAACTATGGCTACACCTTC
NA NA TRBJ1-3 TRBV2 CASSRAGNTIYF TGTGCCAGCTCCCGGGCTGGAAACACCATATATTTT
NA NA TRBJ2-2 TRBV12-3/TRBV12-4 CASSPSGVLATGELFF TGTGCCAGCAGCCCTTCGGGGGTGTTGGCCACCGGGGAGCTGTTTTTT
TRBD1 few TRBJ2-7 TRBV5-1 CASSPPGTGVSEQYF TGCGCCAGCAGCCCCCCCGGGACAGGGGTTAGCGAGCAGTACTTC
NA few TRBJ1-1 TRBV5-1 CASSSQYTEAFF TGCGCCAGCAGCTCCCAGTACACTGAAGCTTTCTTT
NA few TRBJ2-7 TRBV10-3 CAISEIQVGVYEQYF TGTGCCATCAGTGAGATTCAGGTTGGAGTCTACGAGCAGTACTTC
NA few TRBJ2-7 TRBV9 CASSPRGGDEQYF TGTGCCAGCAGCCCACGAGGAGGGGACGAGCAGTACTTC
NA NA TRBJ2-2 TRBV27 CASSNLDTGELFF TGTGCCAGCAGTAACCTCGACACCGGGGAGCTGTTTTTT